These T cell receptor beta chains were read from a single sample in a study of CD8+CD57+ T cells in acquired aplastic anemia. TCRdb called the reads again in MiXCR, with one record for every CDR3 protein. The sample lists about 160,000 distinct CDR3 sequences, 40% to 50% occurring once. The sequencing sample was made of sorted CD4+, CD8+, or CD8+CD57+ T cells (not recorded which) from PBMCs. These TCRs come from a human donor with aplastic anemia. Each CDR3 is given with its conserved first and last residue. Fields, in order: V gene, D gene, clone size, J gene, CDR3 protein, CDR3 DNA. A D gene is named only where the DNA matches it firmly. Clone size is not always given. Where it is, it says once, few, many or a class for expanded clones.

TRBV20-1	TRBD2	.	TRBJ2-7	CSAREGLAGDEQYF	TGCAGTGCTAGAGAGGGACTAGCGGGAGACGAGCAGTACTTC
TRBV29-1	TRBD2	.	TRBJ2-7	CSASGGGLKDEQYF	TGCAGCGCCTCGGGCGGGGGGCTAAAGGACGAGCAGTACTTC
TRBV9	.	many	TRBJ2-5	CASSVAGVEQETQYF	TGTGCCAGCAGCGTAGCGGGAGTCGAGCAAGAGACCCAGTACTTC
TRBV7-3	.	many	TRBJ1-6	CASSLSSYNSPLHF	TGTGCCAGCAGCCTGAGCTCCTATAATTCACCCCTCCACTTT
TRBV3-1	TRBD1	.	TRBJ2-7	CASSFDRGYEQYF	TGTGCCAGCAGCTTCGACAGGGGATACGAGCAGTACTTC
TRBV20-1	.	.	TRBJ2-1	CSASPGRGYNEQFF	TGCAGTGCTAGCCCCGGGAGAGGATACAATGAGCAGTTCTTC
TRBV5-1	.	.	TRBJ1-2	CASSLIKGDYGYTF	TGCGCCAGCAGCTTGATCAAAGGAGACTATGGCTACACCTTC
TRBV5-5	.	many	TRBJ2-7	CASSVGWGPYEQYF	TGTGCCAGCAGCGTAGGGTGGGGACCCTACGAGCAGTACTTC
TRBV12-3/TRBV12-4	TRBD1	many	TRBJ2-3	CASSTGQGYSTDTQYF	TGTGCCAGCAGTACCGGACAGGGATACAGCACAGATACGCAGTATTTT
TRBV24-1	.	.	TRBJ2-5	CATSDFVEQGGRETQYF	TGTGCCACCAGTGATTTCGTGGAGCAGGGGGGTCGGGAGACCCAGTACTTC
TRBV4-3	.	few	TRBJ1-4	CASSQYYRVGPSEKLFF	TGCGCCAGCAGCCAATACTACAGAGTTGGGCCGTCCGAAAAACTGTTTTTT
TRBV6-7	.	.	TRBJ1-6	CASSDEDSPYNSPLHF	TGTGCCAGCAGTGACGAGGACAGCCCGTATAATTCACCCCTCCACTTT
TRBV10-2	.	.	TRBJ1-1	CASSEFGSPGTEAFF	TGCGCCAGCAGTGAGTTCGGGAGCCCGGGCACTGAAGCTTTCTTT
TRBV2	.	.	TRBJ1-2	CASRENRASTF	TGTGCCAGCAGAGAAAACCGAGCATCCACCTTC
TRBV6-2/TRBV6-3	.	.	TRBJ2-7	CASSPLQGEGSYEQYF	TGTGCCAGCAGTCCACTACAGGGAGAAGGTTCCTACGAGCAGTACTTC
TRBV10-2	TRBD1	few	TRBJ1-5	CASSNQGAIQPQHF	TGCGCCAGCAGTAATCAGGGGGCAATTCAGCCCCAGCATTTT
TRBV5-1	TRBD2	many	TRBJ2-1	CASSLVRTSGNNEQFF	TGCGCCAGCAGCTTGGTTCGGACTAGCGGGAACAATGAGCAGTTCTTC
TRBV2	TRBD2	few	TRBJ2-7	CASTTSGRSYEQYF	TGTGCCAGCACGACTAGCGGGAGGTCCTACGAGCAGTACTTC
TRBV27	.	.	TRBJ2-6	CASSLSLAGANVLTF	TGTGCCAGCAGTTTAAGTTTAGCTGGGGCCAACGTCCTGACTTTC
TRBV4-1	TRBD1	.	TRBJ1-5	CASSSGTGERNQPQHF	TGCGCCAGCAGCTCCGGGACAGGGGAACGCAATCAGCCCCAGCATTTT
TRBV2	.	once	TRBJ1-5	CASSDAPSNQPQHF	TGTGCCAGCAGTGATGCCCCGAGCAATCAGCCCCAGCATTTT
TRBV11-2	TRBD2	.	TRBJ2-1	CASRGASGYGEQFF	TGTGCCAGCAGAGGGGCTAGCGGGTATGGTGAGCAGTTCTTC
TRBV20-1	TRBD2	.	TRBJ2-3	CSARGTSGMTDTQYF	TGCAGTGCTAGAGGCACTAGCGGGATGACAGATACGCAGTATTTT
TRBV7-7	TRBD2	many	TRBJ2-7	CASSLGLAAEQYF	TGTGCTAGCAGCTTAGGACTAGCAGCCGAGCAGTACTTC
TRBV11-2	.	.	TRBJ1-6	CASNPGRASPLHF	TGTGCCAGCAACCCCGGTAGGGCGTCACCCCTCCACTTT
TRBV15	.	.	TRBJ1-2	CATSGMELANYGYTF	TGTGCCACCAGCGGAATGGAGTTAGCTAACTATGGCTACACCTTC